A single sample is the source of the 9 T cell receptor beta chains below, sequenced in a study of blood T cells in healthy people across ages. A second PCR of about 7 to 12 cycles used a sample-barcoded 5' primer and a J-beta primer mix. TCRdb processed the 5' RACE reads anew with MiXCR; each CDR3 protein has one entry. The sample contains about 1 million distinct CDR3 sequences, 40% to 50% of which appear only once. The sample comprised blood. The origin of the receptors is a woman aged 55-69 years in good health.

The chain uses TRBV10-2 and TRBJ2-5; D is unclear. Trimming removed 5 bases from V and 2 bases from J, with 9 bases in between. CDR1 and CDR2 from the germline V gene are WSHSY and SAAADI. CDR3 length equals 13 residues. This CDR3 is CASSLTFQETQYF. The DNA for the CDR3 is TGCGCCAGCAGTCTCACATTTCAAGAGACCCAGTACTTC.

This clonotype was counted a few times. This chain joins TRBV6-1 and TRBJ2-7; 11 bases match TRBD2. In germline, CDR1 is MNHNS, CDR2 SASEGT. Trimming removed 10 bases from V and 0 bases from J; junction bases left unmatched: 8. The CDR3 runs to 15 residues. CDR3 region: CAIHLLAGGSYEQYF. CDR3 nucleotide sequence: TGTGCCATCCACCTTCTAGCGGGAGGCTCCTACGAGCAGTACTTC.

CDR3 nucleotides: TGCAGCGTTGAAAGGTCAGGGTGGCCTGGGGCCAACGTCCTGACTTTC. Its protein is CSVERSGWPGANVLTF. V is TRBV29-1 and J is TRBJ2-6; a possible D gene is TRBD1 (5 bases). This CDR3 contains 16 residues. V lost 2 bases and J 2 bases, leaving 13 bases between the germline ends. Germline V gene data show CDR1 as SQVTM and CDR2 as ANQGSEA. Full variable domain (outside the CDR3, taken from reference TRBV29-1 and TRBJ2-6): SAVISQKPSRDICQRGTSLTIQCQVDSQVTMMFWYRQQPGQSLTLIATANQGSEATYESGFVIDKFPISRPNLTFSTLTVSNMSPEDSSIYLCSVERSGWPGANVLTFGAGSRLTVL.

V usage is TRBV20-1 and J usage is TRBJ1-1; 7 bases are a match to TRBD1. Germline CDR1 DFQATT, CDR2 SNEGSKA (reference sequence). CDR3 length: 15 amino acids. Unmatched junction bases numbered 9, after V lost 5 bases and J lost 0 bases. This chain's CDR3 is CSAALGQSMNTEAFF. The CDR3 DNA sequence: TGCAGTGCTGCCCTGGGACAGAGCATGAACACTGAAGCTTTCTTT.

The chain combines TRBV27 with TRBJ1-1; 10 bases agree with TRBD1. J lost 6 bases, V lost 5 bases, and 9 bases had no gene match. The germline V gene has CDR1 MNHEY and CDR2 SMNVEV (reference sequence). The CDR3 contains 15 residues. The CDR3 DNA reads TGTGCCAGCAGTCCGGGACAGGGGATATCGGCTGAAGCTTTCTTT. Amino acids: CASSPGQGISAEAFF.

The V and J genes are TRBV20-1 and TRBJ2-5; 8 bases agree with TRBD1. The end of the DNA aligns better with TRBJ2-7, so the J call may be wrong. The CDR3 sequence is 15 residues long. Germline CDR1 and CDR2: DFQATT and SNEGSKA (reference sequence). The CDR3 spells CSAPPRQGSDYEQYF. The CDR3 bases are TGCAGTGCTCCGCCACGACAGGGGTCGGACTACGAGCAGTACTTC.

The sample holds a few counts of this clonotype. This chain connects TRBV28 to TRBJ2-4; unclear D gene. Germline CDR1 and CDR2: MDHEN and SYDVKM. The germline V and J ends were trimmed by 6 bases and 9 bases, with 18 bases remaining between them. CDR3 size: 14 residues. The CDR3 loop reads CASSSPTGRAIQYF. In DNA, the CDR3 is TGTGCCAGCAGCTCACCGACGGGTCGGGCCATTCAGTACTTC. Full variable domain (remainder filled in from reference TRBV28 and TRBJ2-4): DVKVTQSSRYLVKRTGEKVFLECVQDMDHENMFWYRQDPGLGLRLIYFSYDVKMKEKGDIPEGYSVSREKKERFSLILESASTNQTSMYLCASSSPTGRAIQYFGAGTRLSVL.

This clonotype was recorded only once. The rearrangement links TRBV7-9 to TRBJ2-3; D may correspond to TRBD1 or TRBD2 (5 bases each). The germline V gene has CDR1 SEHNR and CDR2 FQNEAQ (reference sequence). This CDR3 is 17 amino acids long. V gave up 1 base and J gave up 0 bases, with 14 bases separating them. The CDR3 nucleotides read TGTGCCAGCAGCTTAGTAGTGTTTGGGGGTAGCACAGATACGCAGTATTTT. Translating gives CASSLVVFGGSTDTQYF.

The V call is TRBV28, the J call TRBJ1-1, with TRBD1 matching 10 bases. Germline loops: CDR1 MDHEN, CDR2 SYDVKM. Trimming removed 0 bases from V and 4 bases from J; junction bases left unmatched: 2. There are 15 residues in the CDR3. CDR3 in DNA: TGTGCCAGCAGTTTATGGGGACAGGGGAGCACTGAAGCTTTCTTT. It translates to CASSLWGQGSTEAFF.